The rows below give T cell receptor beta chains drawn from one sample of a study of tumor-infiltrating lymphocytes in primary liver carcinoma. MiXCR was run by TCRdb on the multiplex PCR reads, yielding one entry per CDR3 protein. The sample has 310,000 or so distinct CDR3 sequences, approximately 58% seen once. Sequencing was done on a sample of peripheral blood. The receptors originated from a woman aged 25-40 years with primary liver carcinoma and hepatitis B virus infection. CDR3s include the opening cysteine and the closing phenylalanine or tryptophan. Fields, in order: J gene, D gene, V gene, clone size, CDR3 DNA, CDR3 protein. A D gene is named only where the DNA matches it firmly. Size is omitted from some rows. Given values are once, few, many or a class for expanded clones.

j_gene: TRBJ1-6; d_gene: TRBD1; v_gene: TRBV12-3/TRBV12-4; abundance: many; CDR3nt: TGTGCCAGCAGTTACGACCCACAGGGGGCGCGTTCACCCCTCCACTTT; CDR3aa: CASSYDPQGARSPLHF
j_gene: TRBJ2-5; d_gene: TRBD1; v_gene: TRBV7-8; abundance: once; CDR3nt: TGTGCCAGCAGCTTAGCCGGGACAGGGGGCTCGGAGACTCAGTACTTC; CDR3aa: CASSLAGTGGSETQYF
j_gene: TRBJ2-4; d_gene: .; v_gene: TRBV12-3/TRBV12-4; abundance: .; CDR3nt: TGTGCCAGCAGTTTACCCCAGGGGAACAGCATTCAGTACTTC; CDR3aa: CASSLPQGNSIQYF
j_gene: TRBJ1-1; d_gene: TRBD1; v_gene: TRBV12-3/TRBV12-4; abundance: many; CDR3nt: TGTGCCAGCAGTACAGGGGGCACTGAAGCTTTCTTT; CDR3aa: CASSTGGTEAFF
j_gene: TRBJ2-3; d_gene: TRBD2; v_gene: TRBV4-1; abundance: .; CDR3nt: TGCGCCAGCAATCCACTGGGGGAGGGCCGAGTTGCAGATACGCAGTATTTT; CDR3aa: CASNPLGEGRVADTQYF
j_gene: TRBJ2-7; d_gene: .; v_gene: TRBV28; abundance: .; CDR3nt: TGTGCCAGCAGTTTGAGGCCACGTCCCTACGAGCAGTACTTC; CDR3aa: CASSLRPRPYEQYF
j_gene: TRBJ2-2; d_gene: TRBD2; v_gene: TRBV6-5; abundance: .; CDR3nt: TGTGCCAGCAGTTTAACGGGGGGAAACACCGGGGAGCTGTTTTTT; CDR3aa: CASSLTGGNTGELFF
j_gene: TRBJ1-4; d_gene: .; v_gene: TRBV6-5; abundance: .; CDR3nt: TGTGCCAGCAGTTGCTCTTTCAGGGGTGAAAAACTGTTTTTT; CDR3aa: CASSCSFRGEKLFF
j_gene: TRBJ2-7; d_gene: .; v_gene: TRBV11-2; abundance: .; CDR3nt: .; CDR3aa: CASSFARGTYESYF
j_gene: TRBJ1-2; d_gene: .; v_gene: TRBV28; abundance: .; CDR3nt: TGTGCCAGCATAAGCCCAGGCAACAGCTATGGCTACACCTTC; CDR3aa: CASISPGNSYGYTF
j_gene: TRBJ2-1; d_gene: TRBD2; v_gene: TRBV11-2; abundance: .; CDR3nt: TGTGCCAGCACCTCGCCTTTACTGACTAGCGGACCAAGGATGTATGAGCAGTTCTTC; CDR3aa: CASTSPLLTSGPRMYEQFF
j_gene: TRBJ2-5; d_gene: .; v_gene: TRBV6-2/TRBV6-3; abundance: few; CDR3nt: TGTGCCAGCAGTTACTCTCAAGTGATGGGGACCCAGTACTTC; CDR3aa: CASSYSQVMGTQYF
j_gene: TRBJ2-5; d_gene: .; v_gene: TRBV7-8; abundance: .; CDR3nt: TGTGCCAGCACCCTAAGGGCCCAAAGGGAGACCCAGTACTTC; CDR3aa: CASTLRAQRETQYF
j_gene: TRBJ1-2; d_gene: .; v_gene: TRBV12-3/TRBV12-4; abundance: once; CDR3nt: TGTGCCAGCAGTTTACTCCATGTTCGGCCCCAAGGCTACACCTTC; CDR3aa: CASSLLHVRPQGYTF